Listed here are 24 T cell receptor beta chains from one sample, sequenced in a study of OX40 agonist ivuxolimab in advanced cancers. Sequencing used immunoSEQ multiplex PCR; TCRdb keeps in-frame clones, though not all of them. Among 45,000 to 55,000 clones, roughly 89% were seen once, and the ten largest hold 11% to 15%. The sequences come from CD4+ or CD8+ T cells sorted from blood, collected in a trial of the OX40 agonist ivuxolimab. The receptors originated from an adult with an advanced solid tumor such as melanoma, head and neck, liver or kidney cancer.

This clone came up once. The chain recombines TRBV7-8 with TRBJ1-3; D unclear. CDR3 size: 14 residues. V dropped 4 bases and J dropped 0 bases, with 7 bases sitting between them. Germline V CDR1 and CDR2: SGHVS, FQNEAQ. Here the CDR3 DNA reads TGTGCCAGCAGCTATGTAAACTCTGGAAACACCATATATTTT. Protein sequence: CASSYVNSGNTIYF.

The chain is built from TRBV19 and TRBJ2-7; D perhaps matches TRBD2 (6 bases). The CDR3 is 15 amino acids. The germline CDR1 and CDR2 sequences are LNHDA and SQIVND (reference sequence). V was shortened by 3 bases and J by 1 base, with 13 bases between the two germline ends. CDR3 residues: CASSIPGRRSYEQYF. CDR3 sequence (DNA): TGTGCCAGTAGTATTCCCGGGAGAAGGTCCTACGAGCAGTACTTC.

The rearrangement uses TRBV27 and TRBJ2-1; 9 nucleotides line up with TRBD1. Trimming took 2 bases from V and 8 from J; bases not matched to a gene: 7. CDR3 length: 15 residues. Per the germline V gene, CDR1 is MNHEY and CDR2 is SMNVEV (reference sequence). CDR3 amino acids: CASSLVGTGYDEQFF. In nucleotides, the CDR3 is TGTGCCAGCAGTTTAGTGGGGACAGGGTACGATGAGCAGTTCTTC.

V usage is TRBV7-9 and J usage is TRBJ2-5, with TRBD2 as a possible D gene (6 bases). The CDR3 consists of 15 residues. Trimming left V 1 base short and J 1 base short, with 10 bases between. Germline V gives CDR1 SEHNR, CDR2 FQNEAQ (reference sequence). CDR3 loop: CASSLVGGIQETQYF. Here the CDR3 DNA reads TGTGCCAGCAGCTTAGTCGGGGGAATCCAAGAGACCCAGTACTTC.

This clone is judged medium-sized (0.01 to 0.1%). At the DNA level, this CDR3 is encoded by other sequences in the same sample as well. V and J are TRBV7-9 and TRBJ2-7; D is uncertain. The V end was cut by 3 bases, the J end by 4 bases, with 7 bases between. This CDR3 spans 12 amino acids. Germline loops: CDR1 SEHNR, CDR2 FQNEAQ (reference sequence). The CDR3 DNA sequence: TGTGCCAGCAGCTTGTCCTCGTACGAGCAGTACTTC. Amino acid sequence: CASSLSSYEQYF. Full variable domain (remainder filled in from reference TRBV7-9 and TRBJ2-7): DTGVSQNPRHKITKRGQNVTFRCDPISEHNRLYWYRQTLGQGPEFLTYFQNEAQLEKSRLLSDRFSAERPKGSFSTLEIQRTEQGDSAMYLCASSLSSYEQYFGPGTRLTVT.

The CDR3 protein is CASSDGAAGTTEAFF. The CDR3 coding sequence is TGTGCCAGCAGCGATGGGGCAGCAGGCACCACTGAAGCTTTCTTT. This chain uses TRBV7-9 with TRBJ1-1; D perhaps matches TRBD1 (5 bases). The CDR3 covers 15 residues. Germline V gene sequence: CDR1 SEHNR, CDR2 FQNEAQ (reference sequence). V lost 5 bases and J 4 bases, leaving 17 bases between the germline ends.

The chain joins TRBV2 to TRBJ2-7; 10 bases map to TRBD2. The CDR3 sequence is 14 residues long. V gave up 6 bases and J gave up 5 bases; unmatched junction bases: 7. Germline V gene lookup returns CDR1 SNHLY and CDR2 FYNNEI. The CDR3 coding sequence is TGTGCCAGCAGGCCTAGCGGGAGTATACACGAGCAGTACTTC. Translating gives CASRPSGSIHEQYF.

The chain combines TRBV6-1 with TRBJ2-5; D gene unclear. CDR1 MNHNS and CDR2 SASEGT come from the germline V gene. The V and J ends lost 6 bases and 2 bases respectively, with 13 bases between them. The CDR3 length is 14 residues. CDR3 region: CASRTGRFQETQYF. The CDR3 nucleotides read TGTGCCAGCAGGACCGGACGGTTTCAAGAGACCCAGTACTTC.

V is TRBV27 and J is TRBJ2-7, with 9 bases matching TRBD2. V dropped 6 bases and J dropped 4; count of bases not matched to a gene: 7. Per the germline V gene, CDR1 is MNHEY and CDR2 is SMNVEV (reference sequence). The CDR3 sequence is 14 residues long. CDR3 in DNA: TGTGCCAGCAGGGATAGCGGGAGTCGTTACGAGCAGTACTTC. This gives the protein CASRDSGSRYEQYF.

This chain joins TRBV6-5 and TRBJ2-3; D is unresolved. The CDR3 sequence is 15 residues long. Germline V gene sequence: CDR1 MNHEY, CDR2 SVGAGI. Trimming left V 6 bases short and J 1 base short, with 14 bases between. CDR3: CASRFRLTGTDTQYF. CDR3 nucleotide sequence: TGTGCCAGCAGGTTCCGTTTGACTGGCACAGATACGCAGTATTTT.

The chain employs TRBV4-1 and TRBJ2-6, with D possibly being TRBD1 (6 bases). The CDR3 consists of 19 residues. Trimming removed 3 bases at V and 0 bases at J, with 18 bases between. Germline V lookup: CDR1 MGHRA, CDR2 YSYEKL. The CDR3 reads CASSHKQGSFSSGANVLTF. The CDR3 DNA follows: TGCGCCAGCAGCCACAAACAGGGTTCCTTCTCCTCTGGGGCCAACGTCCTGACTTTC.

The V call is TRBV27, the J call TRBJ1-6, with 7 bases aligning to TRBD1. Germline CDR1 and CDR2: MNHEY and SMNVEV (reference sequence). The junction had 7 bases not matched to a gene; V was cut back by 10 bases and J by 7 bases. CDR3 length: 13 residues. CDR3 residues: CAIKQGLNSPLHF. Here the CDR3 DNA reads TGTGCCATCAAACAGGGGTTGAATTCACCCCTCCACTTT.

V gene TRBV7-9 combines with J gene TRBJ2-5; D may be TRBD1 (6 bases). Trimming stripped 3 bases from V and 4 bases from J, with 15 bases between. CDR3 size: 15 residues. The germline V gene encodes CDR1 SEHNR and CDR2 FQNEAQ (reference sequence). CDR3 sequence (DNA): TGTGCCAGCAGCTTCAGCTTGGGGGCAGGAGAGACCCAGTACTTC. It codes for CASSFSLGAGETQYF.

The chain uses TRBV6-6 and TRBJ1-2; D not certain. Trimming took 2 bases from V and 1 from J, leaving 5 bases between them. This CDR3 has 13 residues. Germline CDR1 is MNHNY and CDR2 is SVGAGI (reference sequence). CDR3 protein: CASSYALNYGYTF. Here the CDR3 DNA reads TGTGCCAGCAGTTACGCGCTTAACTATGGCTACACCTTC.

The chain employs TRBV28 and TRBJ2-7; D gene unclear. Trimming left V 6 bases short and J 4 bases short, with 13 bases between. The CDR3 is 13 residues long. Germline loops: CDR1 MDHEN, CDR2 SYDVKM. The DNA for the CDR3 is TGTGCCAGCAGGGAAGTGGGTGCGTACGAGCAGTACTTC. It encodes CASREVGAYEQYF.

The V and J genes are TRBV27 and TRBJ2-7, with TRBD1 identical over 9 bases. The junction had 3 bases not matched to a gene; V was cut back by 9 bases and J by 3 bases. Germline V CDR1 and CDR2: MNHEY, SMNVEV (reference sequence). The CDR3 sequence is 12 residues long. CDR3 sequence reads: CASSDRGYEQYF. The CDR3 bases are TGTGCCAGTTCGGACAGGGGCTACGAGCAGTACTTC.

The chain is built from TRBV9 and TRBJ2-5; D perhaps matches TRBD2 (6 bases). The CDR3 consists of 15 residues. Germline V CDR1 and CDR2: SGDLS, YYNGEE. V was shortened by 4 bases and J by 4 bases, with 17 bases between the two germline ends. Written as DNA, the CDR3 is TGTGCCAGCAGCTCGGGACTCCCCACGGGAGAGACCCAGTACTTC. Protein product: CASSSGLPTGETQYF. Supplemented by reference TRBV9 and TRBJ2-5, the full variable domain reads DSGVTQTPKHLITATGQRVTLRCSPRSGDLSVYWYQQSLDQGLQFLIQYYNGEERAKGNILERFSAQQFPDLHSELNLSSLELGDSALYFCASSSGLPTGETQYFGPGTRLLVL.

This clone occurred once. The gene calls are TRBV10-1 and TRBJ2-5, with no clear D. Trimming left V 3 bases short and J 3 bases short, with 11 bases between. CDR3 size: 14 residues. CDR1 is WNHNN, CDR2 SYGVQD, per germline (reference sequence). CDR3 loop: CASSDSRNEETQYF. CDR3 DNA: TGCGCCAGCAGTGATTCCAGGAACGAAGAGACCCAGTACTTC.

The chain is built from TRBV7-3 and TRBJ1-6; D unclear. The V and J ends lost 5 bases and 8 bases respectively, with 22 bases between them. The CDR3 is made up of 17 amino acids. Germline V gives CDR1 SGHTA, CDR2 FQGTGA. The chain's CDR3 is CASSRHGARGGDSPLHF. In DNA form, the CDR3 reads TGTGCCAGCAGCCGCCATGGAGCACGAGGTGGAGATTCACCCCTCCACTTT.

The chain has TRBV9 and TRBJ2-1; D is ambiguous. With 0 bases removed from V and 0 bases from J, the gap between germline ends came to 10 bases. The CDR3 sequence is 16 residues long. Germline lookup yields CDR1 SGDLS and CDR2 YYNGEE. CDR3 nucleotides: TGTGCCAGCAGCGTAGTTTCATATAGCTCCTACAATGAGCAGTTCTTC. Encoded protein: CASSVVSYSSYNEQFF.

The genes are TRBV6-5 and TRBJ2-7, with D hard to call. The CDR3 consists of 15 residues. V lost 0 bases and J 1 base, leaving 10 bases between the germline ends. Germline CDR1 reads MNHEY; CDR2 reads SVGAGI. The CDR3: CASSYSGTGSYEQYF. CDR3 sequence (DNA): TGTGCCAGCAGTTACTCGGGCACTGGGTCCTACGAGCAGTACTTC.

The V call is TRBV2, the J call TRBJ2-5; no clear D gene. Germline V lookup: CDR1 SNHLY, CDR2 FYNNEI. V lost 3 bases to trimming and J lost 5 bases, with 13 bases between them. The length of the CDR3 is 14 residues. The CDR3 nucleotides read TGTGCCAGCAGTGAGGGCCCATGGCGGGAGACCCAGTACTTC. Residues: CASSEGPWRETQYF.

The chain recombines TRBV27 with TRBJ2-1, with D perhaps TRBD1 or TRBD2 (6 bases each). The CDR3 is 15 amino acids. V lost 0 bases to trimming and J lost 3 bases, with 9 bases between them. Germline V gene data show CDR1 as MNHEY and CDR2 as SMNVEV (reference sequence). The CDR3 nucleotides are TGTGCCAGCAGTTTATCGAGGGGGGACTACAATGAGCAGTTCTTC. It encodes CASSLSRGDYNEQFF.

This chain uses TRBV19 with TRBJ2-1; TRBD1 matches 9 bases. Germline CDR1 and CDR2: LNHDA and SQIVND (reference sequence). With 6 bases clipped from V and 5 bases from J, the junction kept 2 bases outside the gene matches. CDR3 length: 13 residues. As DNA, the CDR3 is TGTGCCAGTAGCCGGACAGGGGACAATGAGCAGTTCTTC. Translating it yields CASSRTGDNEQFF.